This TCR beta chain was recorded in a study of molecular identifiers for immune sequencing clone quantification. Study-wide findings and caveats: Barcode-sharing identical TCR molecules could underestimate highly expanded clone sizes.

TCRdb redid the calling of the PCR reads with MiXCR, one entry per CDR3 protein. The repertoire includes about 500,000 distinct CDR3 sequences, approximately 25% of them detected once, and just over 0.75% sits in the top ten. The CDR3 has 12 residues. From germline, CDR1 is GTSNPN and CDR2 SVGIG (reference sequence). Trimming shortened V by 1 base and J by 6 bases, and 7 bases separated the two germline ends. Turning to this clonotype: Its antigen is unidentified.

Sample: naive CD8+ T cells from blood, with Jurkat cell RNA spiked in. Subset described: FACS-sorted CD8+CD4-CCR7+CD45RA+ naive T cells. The chain uses TRBV30 and TRBJ2-1; D is uncertain. This sequence originates from a human donor in good health. Some libraries in this study had Jurkat cell RNA spiked in. The CDR3 sequence: CAWSAGRNEQFF. The DNA for the CDR3 is TGTGCCTGGAGTGCTGGGCGCAATGAGCAGTTCTTC.